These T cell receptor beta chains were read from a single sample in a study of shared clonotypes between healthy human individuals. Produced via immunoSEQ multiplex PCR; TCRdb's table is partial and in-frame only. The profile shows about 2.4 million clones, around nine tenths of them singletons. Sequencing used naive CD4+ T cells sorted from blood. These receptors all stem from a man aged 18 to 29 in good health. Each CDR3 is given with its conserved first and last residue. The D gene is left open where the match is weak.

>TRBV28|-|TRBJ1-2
TGTGCCAGCAGTTCCCCTCGCGGGACCCTAAACTATGGCTACACCTTC
CASSSPRGTLNYGYTF
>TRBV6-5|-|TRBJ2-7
TGTGCCAGCAAGTCAGCGACCGAGTACGAGCAGTACTTC
CASKSATEYEQYF
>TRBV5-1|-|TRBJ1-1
TGCGCCAGCAGCTTGATAGCTACCTTGAACACTGAAGCTTTCTTT
CASSLIATLNTEAFF
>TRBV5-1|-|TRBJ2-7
TGCGCCAGCAGCTTTTATTCGGAGCCGACCTACGAGCAGTACTTC
CASSFYSEPTYEQYF
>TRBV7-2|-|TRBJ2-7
TGTGCCAGCAGCTCCCCGACCGAGACCTACGAGCAGTACTTC
CASSSPTETYEQYF
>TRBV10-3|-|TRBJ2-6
TGTGCCATCAGTGAGTCCTTCTTAGAGAGGACTTCTGGGGCCAACGTCCTGACTTTC
CAISESFLERTSGANVLTF
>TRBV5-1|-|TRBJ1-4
TGCGCCAGCAGCTTGGCGGCTGAAGGGAGTGAAAAACTGTTTTTT
CASSLAAEGSEKLFF
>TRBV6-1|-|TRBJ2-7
TGTGCCAGCAGTGAAGCACCAAATCAACGGCAGTACTTC
CASSEAPNQRQYF
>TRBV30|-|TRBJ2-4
TGTGCCTGGAGTGTAGGGGATCCGGCTCAGAACATTCAGTACTTC
CAWSVGDPAQNIQYF
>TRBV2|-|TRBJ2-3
TGTGCCAGCAGTAGGGGGACTAGCACAGATACGCAGTATTTT
CASSRGTSTDTQYF
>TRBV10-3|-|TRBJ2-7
TGTGCCATCAGTGAGTCCACAGGCGAGCAGTACTTC
CAISESTGEQYF
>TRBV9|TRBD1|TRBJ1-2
TGTGCCAGCAGCGTAGCACAGGGGGCGGGTGGCTACACCTTC
CASSVAQGAGGYTF
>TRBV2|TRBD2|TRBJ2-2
TGTGCCAGCAGTGGTTCCCCCGGCCTAGCGGGAGTTGCCGGGGAGCTGTTTTTT
CASSGSPGLAGVAGELFF
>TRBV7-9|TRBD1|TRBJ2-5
TGTGCCAGCAGCCGGACAGGGAGGCAAGAGACCCAGTACTTC
CASSRTGRQETQYF